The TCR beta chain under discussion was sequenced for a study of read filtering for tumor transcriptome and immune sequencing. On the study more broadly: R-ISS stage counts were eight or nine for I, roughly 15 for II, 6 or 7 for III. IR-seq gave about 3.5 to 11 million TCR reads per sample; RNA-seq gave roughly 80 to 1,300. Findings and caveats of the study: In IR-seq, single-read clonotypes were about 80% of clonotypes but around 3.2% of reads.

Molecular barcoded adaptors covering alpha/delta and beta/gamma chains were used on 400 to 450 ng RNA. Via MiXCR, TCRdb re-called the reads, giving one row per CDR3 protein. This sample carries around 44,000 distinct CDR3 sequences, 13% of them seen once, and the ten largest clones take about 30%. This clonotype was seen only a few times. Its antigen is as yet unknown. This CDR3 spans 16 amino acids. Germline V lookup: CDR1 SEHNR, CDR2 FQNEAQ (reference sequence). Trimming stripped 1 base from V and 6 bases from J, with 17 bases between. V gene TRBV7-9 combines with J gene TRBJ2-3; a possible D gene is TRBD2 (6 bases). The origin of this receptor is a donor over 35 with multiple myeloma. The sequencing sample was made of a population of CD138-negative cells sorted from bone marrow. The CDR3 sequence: CASSLGPGGAKDTQYF. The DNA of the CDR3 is TGTGCCAGCAGCTTAGGACCCGGCGGGGCCAAGGATACGCAGTATTTT.